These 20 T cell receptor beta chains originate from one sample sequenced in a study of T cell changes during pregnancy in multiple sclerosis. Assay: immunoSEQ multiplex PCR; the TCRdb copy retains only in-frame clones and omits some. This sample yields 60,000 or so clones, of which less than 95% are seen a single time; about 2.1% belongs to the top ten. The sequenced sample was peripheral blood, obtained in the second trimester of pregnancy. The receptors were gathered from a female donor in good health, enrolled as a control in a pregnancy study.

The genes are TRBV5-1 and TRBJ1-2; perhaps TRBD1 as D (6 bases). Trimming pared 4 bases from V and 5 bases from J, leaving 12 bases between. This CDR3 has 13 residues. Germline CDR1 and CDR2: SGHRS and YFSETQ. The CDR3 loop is CASSQTGFYGYTF. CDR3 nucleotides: TGCGCCAGCAGCCAAACAGGGTTTTATGGCTACACCTTC.

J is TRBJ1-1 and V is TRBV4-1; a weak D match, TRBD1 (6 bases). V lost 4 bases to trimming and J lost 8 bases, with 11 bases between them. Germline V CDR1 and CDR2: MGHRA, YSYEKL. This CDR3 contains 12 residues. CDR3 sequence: CASSPGQLEAFF. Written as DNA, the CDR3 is TGCGCCAGCAGCCCTGGACAGCTAGAAGCTTTCTTT.

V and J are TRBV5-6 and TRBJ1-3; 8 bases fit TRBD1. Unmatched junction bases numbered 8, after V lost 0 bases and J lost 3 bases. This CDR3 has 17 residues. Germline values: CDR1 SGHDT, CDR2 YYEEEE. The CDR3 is CASSLGQGASGGNTIYF. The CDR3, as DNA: TGTGCCAGCAGCTTGGGGCAGGGGGCAAGCGGTGGAAACACCATATATTTT.

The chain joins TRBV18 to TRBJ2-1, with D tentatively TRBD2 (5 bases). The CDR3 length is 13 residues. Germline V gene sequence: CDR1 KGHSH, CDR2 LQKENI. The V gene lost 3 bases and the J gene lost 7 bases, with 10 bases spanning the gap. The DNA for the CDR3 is TGTGCCAGCTCACCCTATAGCGAAAATGAGCAGTTCTTC. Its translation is CASSPYSENEQFF.

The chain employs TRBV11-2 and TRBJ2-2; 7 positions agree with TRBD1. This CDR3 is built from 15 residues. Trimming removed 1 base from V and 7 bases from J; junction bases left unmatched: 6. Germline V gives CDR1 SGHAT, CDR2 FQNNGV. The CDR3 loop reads CASSLVVGGGGELFF. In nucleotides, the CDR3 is TGTGCCAGCAGCTTAGTGGTAGGGGGCGGCGGGGAGCTGTTTTTT.

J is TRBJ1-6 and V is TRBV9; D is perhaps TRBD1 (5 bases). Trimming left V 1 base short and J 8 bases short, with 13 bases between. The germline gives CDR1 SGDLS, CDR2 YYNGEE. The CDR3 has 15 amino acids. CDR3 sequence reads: CASSVLGQGDSPLHF. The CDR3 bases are TGTGCCAGCAGCGTATTAGGGCAGGGTGATTCACCCCTCCACTTT.

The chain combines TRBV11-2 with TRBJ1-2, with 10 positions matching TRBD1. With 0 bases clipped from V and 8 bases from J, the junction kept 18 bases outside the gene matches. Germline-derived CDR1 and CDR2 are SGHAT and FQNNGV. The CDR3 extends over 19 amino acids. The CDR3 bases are TGTGCCAGCAGCTTAGACAGGCGGGACAGGGGAGGCTTGAAAGGCGGCTACACCTTC. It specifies CASSLDRRDRGGLKGGYTF. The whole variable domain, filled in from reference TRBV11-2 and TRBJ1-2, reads EAGVAQSPRYKIIEKRQSVAFWCNPISGHATLYWYQQILGQGPKLLIQFQNNGVVDDSQLPKDRFSAERLKGVDSTLKIQPAKLEDSAVYLCASSLDRRDRGGLKGGYTFGSGTRLTVV.

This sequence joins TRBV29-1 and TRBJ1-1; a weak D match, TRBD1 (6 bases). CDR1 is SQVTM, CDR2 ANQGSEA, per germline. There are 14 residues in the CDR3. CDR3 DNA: TGCAGTATCCATCGAGGGGGAGTGAACACTGAAGCTTTCTTT. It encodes CSIHRGGVNTEAFF.

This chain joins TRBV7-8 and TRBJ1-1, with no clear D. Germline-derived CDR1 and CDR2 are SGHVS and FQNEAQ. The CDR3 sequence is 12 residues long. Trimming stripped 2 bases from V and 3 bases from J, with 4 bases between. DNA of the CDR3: TGTGCCAGCAGCTTACAGTACACTGAAGCTTTCTTT. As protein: CASSLQYTEAFF.

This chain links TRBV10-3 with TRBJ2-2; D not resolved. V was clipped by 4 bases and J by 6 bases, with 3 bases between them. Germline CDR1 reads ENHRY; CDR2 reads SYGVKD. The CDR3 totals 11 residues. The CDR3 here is CAISGAGELFF. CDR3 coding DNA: TGTGCCATCAGTGGAGCCGGGGAGCTGTTTTTT.

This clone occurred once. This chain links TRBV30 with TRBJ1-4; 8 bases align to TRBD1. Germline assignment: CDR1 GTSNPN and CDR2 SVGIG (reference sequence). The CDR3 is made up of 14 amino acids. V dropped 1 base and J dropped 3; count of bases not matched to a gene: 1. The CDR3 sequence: CAWSGGQANEKLFF. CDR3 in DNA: TGTGCCTGGAGTGGGGGACAGGCTAATGAAAAACTGTTTTTT.

CDR3 DNA: TGTGCCAGCAGCTTAACGGGGGTTGGGCGGGAGGTCTACAATGAGCAGTTCTTC. Translating it yields CASSLTGVGREVYNEQFF. The chain carries TRBV7-8 and TRBJ2-1; 8 bases align to TRBD2. This CDR3 has 18 amino acids. The germline V gene encodes CDR1 SGHVS and CDR2 FQNEAQ. Unmatched junction bases numbered 12, after V lost 2 bases and J lost 3 bases.

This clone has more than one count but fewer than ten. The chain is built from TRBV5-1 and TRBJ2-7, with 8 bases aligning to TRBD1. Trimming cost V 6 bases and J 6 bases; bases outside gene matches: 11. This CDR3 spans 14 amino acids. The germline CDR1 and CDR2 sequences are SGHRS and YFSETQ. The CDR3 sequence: CASKLQGGLGEQYF. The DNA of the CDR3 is TGCGCCAGCAAGCTACAGGGGGGTTTAGGCGAGCAGTACTTC.

CDR3 loop: CATSRGIDRTRALEAFF. The DNA of the CDR3 is TGTGCCACCAGCAGAGGGATAGACAGGACCCGAGCCCTTGAAGCTTTCTTT. The chain is built from TRBV15 and TRBJ1-1; D is perhaps TRBD1 (6 bases). The CDR3 has 17 residues. The germline CDR1 and CDR2 sequences are LNHNV and YYDKDF (reference sequence). Trimming stripped 1 base from V and 7 bases from J, with 22 bases between.

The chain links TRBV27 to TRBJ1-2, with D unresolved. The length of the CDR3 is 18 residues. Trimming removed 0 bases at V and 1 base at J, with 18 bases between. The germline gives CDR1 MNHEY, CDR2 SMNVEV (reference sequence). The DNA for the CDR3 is TGTGCCAGCAGTTTATCGAGGCCTGAGTCGAACTATAACTATGGCTACACCTTC. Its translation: CASSLSRPESNYNYGYTF.

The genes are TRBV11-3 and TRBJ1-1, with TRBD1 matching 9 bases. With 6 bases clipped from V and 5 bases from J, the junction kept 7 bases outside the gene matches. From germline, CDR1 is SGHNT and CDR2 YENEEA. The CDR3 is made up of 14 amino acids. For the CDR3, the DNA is TGTGCCAGCAGTACGGGACAGGGAGATACTGAAGCTTTCTTT. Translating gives CASSTGQGDTEAFF.

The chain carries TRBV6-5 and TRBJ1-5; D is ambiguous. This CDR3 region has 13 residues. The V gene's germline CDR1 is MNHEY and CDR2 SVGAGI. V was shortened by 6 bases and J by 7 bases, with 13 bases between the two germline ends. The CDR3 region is CASSPTGGQPQHF. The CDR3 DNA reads TGTGCCAGCAGCCCCACGGGTGGCCAGCCCCAGCATTTT.

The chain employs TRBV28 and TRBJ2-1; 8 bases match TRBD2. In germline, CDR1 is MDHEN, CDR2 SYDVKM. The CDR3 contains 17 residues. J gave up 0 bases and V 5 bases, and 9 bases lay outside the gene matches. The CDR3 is CASSTVVAGSSYNEQFF. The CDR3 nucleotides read TGTGCCAGCAGTACCGTAGTAGCGGGGAGCTCCTACAATGAGCAGTTCTTC.

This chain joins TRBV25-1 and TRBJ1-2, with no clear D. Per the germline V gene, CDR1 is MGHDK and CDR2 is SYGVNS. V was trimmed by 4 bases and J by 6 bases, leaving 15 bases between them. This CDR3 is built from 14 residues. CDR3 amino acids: CASSGIPWRHGYTF. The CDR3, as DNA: TGTGCCAGCAGTGGGATCCCGTGGCGGCATGGCTACACCTTC.

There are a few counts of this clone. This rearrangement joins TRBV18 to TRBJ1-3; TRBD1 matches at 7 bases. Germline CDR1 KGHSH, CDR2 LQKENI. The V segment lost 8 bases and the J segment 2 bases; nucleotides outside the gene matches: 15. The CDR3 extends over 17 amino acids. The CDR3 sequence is CASGQVPDVVAGNTIYF. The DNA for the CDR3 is TGTGCCAGCGGACAGGTGCCGGACGTCGTCGCTGGAAACACCATATATTTT.